A selection of T cell receptor beta chains follows, all from one sample in a study of CD8+ T cells in alopecia areata. TCRdb keeps only in-frame clones here, not all; method: immunoSEQ multiplex PCR. In the table there are just over 150,000 clones, around half of which are singletons. The input for sequencing was CD8+ T cells sorted from blood, taken at week 0. These receptors were collected from a human donor with alopecia areata. Each CDR3 is given without its conserved first and last residue.

>.|TRBV7-6
ASSTRTSGGSSYEQY
>TRBJ2-3|TRBV29-1
SVEGSSTDTQY
>TRBJ1-1|TRBV6-5
ASSYSEGATEAF
>TRBJ1-2|TRBV30
AWSELQGYRYT
>TRBJ1-1|TRBV29-1
SASRGDFEAF
>TRBJ2-5|TRBV10-3
AISEGQETQY
>TRBJ1-1|TRBV30
AWSVSTEAF
>TRBJ2-2|TRBV27
ASSPRTGGTTGELF
>TRBJ1-5|TRBV28
ASSLADLDQPQH
>TRBJ2-7|TRBV5-6
ASSPGTSGQSSYEQY
>TRBJ2-1|TRBV30
AWSTGLADNEQF
>TRBJ2-7|TRBV19
ASSFDRDSTYEQY
>TRBJ2-1|TRBV5-6
ASSTTGGGEQF
>TRBJ2-7|TRBV10-1
ASSEARFYEQY
>TRBJ2-7|TRBV29-1
SVVSGGTLSYEQY
>TRBJ1-1|TRBV19
AAKEGMNTEAF
>TRBJ1-2|TRBV29-1
SGFGQGGYYT
>TRBJ2-7|TRBV10-3
AIRAGDLYEQY
>TRBJ1-2|TRBV29-1
SVDQEFAYGYT
>TRBJ1-1|TRBV5-6
ASSGQGSETEAF
>TRBJ2-5|TRBV7-8
ASSLGAGQETQY
>TRBJ1-5|TRBV5-1
ASSLEGGPPQPQH
>TRBJ2-5|TRBV13
ASSFRGQETQY
>TRBJ2-7|TRBV29-1
SVMGGAEGEQY
>TRBJ2-1|TRBV13
ASSSRFNEQF
>TRBJ2-7|TRBV19
ASSMTSGGLYEQY
>TRBJ1-1|TRBV7-2
ASSYLIGGLGTEAF
>TRBJ2-7|TRBV5-1
ASSLEGVSYEQY
>TRBJ1-6|TRBV7-9
ASSPTRDRNGDSPLH
>TRBJ2-1|TRBV7-6
ASSFSGGEQF
>TRBJ2-7|TRBV7-2
ASSSPGAYEQY
>TRBJ2-3|TRBV5-6
ASRSGADTQY
>TRBJ1-4|TRBV27
ASSRHLSDEKLF
>TRBJ2-7|TRBV4-1
ASSQAGPLYEQY
>TRBJ2-4|TRBV6-5
ASKEGARNIQY
>TRBJ2-3|TRBV11-2
ASSLNAGRTDTQY
>TRBJ1-1|TRBV7-9
ASSLGRPNTEAF
>TRBJ2-7|TRBV29-1
SVEESGGYEQY
>TRBJ2-7|TRBV4-1
ASSQGTRYEQY
>TRBJ2-2|TRBV6-5
ASSYSRRVSGELF
>TRBJ1-6|TRBV7-8
ASSSYQGSPLH
>TRBJ1-1|TRBV30
AWSPDATGGETEAF
>TRBJ2-7|TRBV4-3
ASSQEGLADFYEQY
>TRBJ1-2|TRBV30
AWSPDRGDYGYT
>TRBJ2-7|TRBV7-2
ASSLIAYEQY
>TRBJ1-2|TRBV10-3
AISESGVPRDGYT
>TRBJ2-1|TRBV30
AWSVTNDEQF
>TRBJ2-3|TRBV30
AWTSGSQGTDTQY
>TRBJ2-1|TRBV12-5
ASGGGNEQF
>TRBJ1-4|TRBV6-5
ASSLGAANEKLF
>TRBJ2-7|TRBV12-5
ASGLALQEGQY
>TRBJ1-6|TRBV5-1
ASSLGRSNSPLH
>TRBJ2-1|TRBV2
ASSETGLAKNEQF
>TRBJ1-5|TRBV27
ASSLGASGQPQH
>TRBJ1-5|TRBV10-3
ATEAGDNQPQH
>TRBJ1-2|TRBV6-5
ASKGVAYGYT